This paragraph covers one TCR beta chain sequence. In the original processing: Reference gene primer amplification gave nucleated cell count estimates. TCRdb's table, derived via immunoSEQ multiplex PCR, lists solely in-frame clones and lacks some. V and J calls and clone size are given by that table; D and trimming were obtained from the DNA. The sample has tens of thousands of clones, approximately 90% seen once. This record comes from a study of blood T cell repertoires in COVID-19. Study as a whole: COVID-19 samples, acute and convalescent, were from the United States, Italy and Spain. In each case, the material was cDNA or gDNA derived from T cells, B-cell-depleted T cells, or PBMCs.

Germline assignment: CDR1 MDHEN and CDR2 SYDVKM. The CDR3 runs 13 residues. With 7 bases removed from V and 7 bases from J, the gap between germline ends came to 16 bases. Specimen: peripheral blood. This chain joins TRBV28 and TRBJ1-1, with a weak D call TRBD1 (5 bases). The sequence came from a human donor in a cohort sampled during active COVID-19. The CDR3 here is CASTPAGGFEAFF. The CDR3 DNA follows: TGTGCCAGCACCCCGGCGGGGGGGTTTGAAGCTTTCTTT.